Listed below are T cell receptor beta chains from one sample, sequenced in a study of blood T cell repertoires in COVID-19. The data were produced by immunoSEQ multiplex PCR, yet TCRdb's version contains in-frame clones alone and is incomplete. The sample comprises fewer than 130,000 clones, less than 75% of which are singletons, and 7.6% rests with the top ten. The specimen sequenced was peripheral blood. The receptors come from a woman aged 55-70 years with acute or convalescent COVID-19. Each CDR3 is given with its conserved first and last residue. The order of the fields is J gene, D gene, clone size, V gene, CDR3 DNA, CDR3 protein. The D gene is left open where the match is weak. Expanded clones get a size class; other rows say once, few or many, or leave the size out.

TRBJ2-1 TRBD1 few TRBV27 TGTGCCAGCTCCCCGGACAGGGTTTCTTATGAGCAGTTCTTC CASSPDRVSYEQFF
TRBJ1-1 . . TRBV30 TGTGCCTGGAGTAAGCAGGAGAACACTGAAGCTTTCTTT CAWSKQENTEAFF
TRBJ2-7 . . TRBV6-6 TGTGCCAGCAGTTACTCGCCTAGCGAGCAGTACTTC CASSYSPSEQYF
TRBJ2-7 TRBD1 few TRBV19 TGTGCCAGTAGTACCTACCAGACAGGGTCCTACGAGCAGTACTTC CASSTYQTGSYEQYF
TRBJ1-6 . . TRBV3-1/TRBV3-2 TGTGCCAGCAGGGAAGGGACTCATAATTCACCCCTCCACTTT CASREGTHNSPLHF
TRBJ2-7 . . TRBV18 TGTGCCAGCTCACAGAGCTCCTACGAGCAGTACTTC CASSQSSYEQYF
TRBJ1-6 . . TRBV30 TGTGCCTTATCCCTCGGACAGAGGGGGTCACCCCTCCACTTT CALSLGQRGSPLHF
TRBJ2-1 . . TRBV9 TGTGCCAGCAGCTCCCTAGCAAATGAGCAGTTCTTC CASSSLANEQFF
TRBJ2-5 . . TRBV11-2 TGTGCCAGCAGCAAAGGACAACCCGAACCTCAAGAGACCCAGTACTTC CASSKGQPEPQETQYF
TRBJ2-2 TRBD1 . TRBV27 TGTGCCAGCAGTTACCAGACAGGGGATGGGACCGGGGAGCTGTTTTTT CASSYQTGDGTGELFF
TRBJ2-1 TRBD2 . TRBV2 TGTGCCAGCAGTAAGACTAGCGTAATCAATGAGCAGTTCTTC CASSKTSVINEQFF
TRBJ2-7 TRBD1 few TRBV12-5 TGTGCTAGTGGTCCCGGACAGGGGAACTACGAGCAGTACTTC CASGPGQGNYEQYF
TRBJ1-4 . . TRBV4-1 TGCGCCAGCAGCCAAGTCCCTCGGGGTGAAAAACTGTTTTTT CASSQVPRGEKLFF
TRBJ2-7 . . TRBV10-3 TGTGCCATCAGTGAGGGGCCTTCCTACGAGCAGTACTTC CAISEGPSYEQYF
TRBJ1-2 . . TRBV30 TGTGCCTGGAGTACAGTGAGTGCCTATGGCTACACCTTC CAWSTVSAYGYTF
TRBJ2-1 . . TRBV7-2 TGTGCCAGCAGCTTAGTGGGGGGTGTAAGTTATGAGCAGTTCTTC CASSLVGGVSYEQFF
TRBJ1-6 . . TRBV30 TGTGCCTGGAGGCCAGGGCCGCTGGATAATTCACCCCTCCACTTT CAWRPGPLDNSPLHF
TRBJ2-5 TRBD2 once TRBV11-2 TGTGCCAGCAGGGGTCTCGGGGGGGCCGCGAAGACCCAGTACTTC CASRGLGGAAKTQYF
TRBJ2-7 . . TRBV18 TGTGCCAGCTCACTCGGGACTCCGTACTCCTACGAGCAGTACTTC CASSLGTPYSYEQYF
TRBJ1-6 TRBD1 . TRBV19 TGTGCCAGTTCTATACAGGGGAACGGTAATTCACCCCTCCACTTT CASSIQGNGNSPLHF
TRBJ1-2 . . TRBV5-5 TGTGCCAGCAGCTTCAGCACAGATAACTATGGCTACACCTTC CASSFSTDNYGYTF
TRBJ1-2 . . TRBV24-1 TGTGCCACCAGTGATTTGTCAGGGGCGCCTAGTGGCTACACCTTC CATSDLSGAPSGYTF
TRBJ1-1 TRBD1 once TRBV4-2 TGTGCCAGCAGCCAAGGGGACAGGGTTGGCACTGAAGCTTTCTTT CASSQGDRVGTEAFF
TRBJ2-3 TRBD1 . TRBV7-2 TGTGCCAGCAGCATCACAGGGGGGAGCACAGATACGCAGTATTTT CASSITGGSTDTQYF
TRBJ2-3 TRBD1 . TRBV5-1 TGCGCCAGCAGCTCGGCAGGGGGTTCGAATACGCAGTATTTT CASSSAGGSNTQYF
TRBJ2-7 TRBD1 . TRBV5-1 TGCGCCAGCAGCTTTACAGGGGGTTCATACGAGCAGTACTTC CASSFTGGSYEQYF
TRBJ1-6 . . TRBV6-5 TGTGCCAGCAGAACAGAGTATAATTCACCCCTCCACTTT CASRTEYNSPLHF
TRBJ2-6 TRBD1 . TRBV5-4 TGTGCCAGCAGCCTAGGGGGCGCTGGGGCCAACGTCCTGACTTTC CASSLGGAGANVLTF
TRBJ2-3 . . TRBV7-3 TGTGCCAGCAGCCCCATTAGGAGCGGAAGAGATACGCAGTATTTT CASSPIRSGRDTQYF
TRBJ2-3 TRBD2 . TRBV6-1 TGTGCCAGCAGTGCCAATAGCGGGGTTAGCACAGATACGCAGTATTTT CASSANSGVSTDTQYF
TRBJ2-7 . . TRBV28 TGTGCCAGCAGTTTCGAGGGCAGCTTGACCTACGAGCAGTACTTC CASSFEGSLTYEQYF
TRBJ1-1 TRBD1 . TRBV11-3 TGTGCCAGCAGCTCCCGAGACAGGGGCGGCGAAGCTTTCTTT CASSSRDRGGEAFF
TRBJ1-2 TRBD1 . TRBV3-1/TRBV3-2 TGTGCCAGCAGCCCCGGACAGGGAAAAGGATATGGCTACACCTTC CASSPGQGKGYGYTF
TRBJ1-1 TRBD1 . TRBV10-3 TGTGCCATCAGTGACCAGGGGACAGCAAACACTGAAGCTTTCTTT CAISDQGTANTEAFF
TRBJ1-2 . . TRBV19 TGTGCCAGTAGTATTCGGGGGAGTGAGAATGGCTACACCTTC CASSIRGSENGYTF
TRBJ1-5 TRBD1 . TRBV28 TGTGCCAGCAGTGCCCGTGGGACAGGCACCCTTCTCCAGCATTTT CASSARGTGTLLQHF
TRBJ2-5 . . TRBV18 TGTGCCAGCTCGTTCGGGATAGAGGAGACCCAGTACTTC CASSFGIEETQYF
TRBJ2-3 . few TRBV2 TGTGCCAGCAGTGAGTTGCGGGGACGCACAGATACGCAGTATTTT CASSELRGRTDTQYF
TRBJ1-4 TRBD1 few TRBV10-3 TGTGCCATCAGTCGGAAATGGATGGGACAGGGTGATGAAAAACTGTTTTTT CAISRKWMGQGDEKLFF
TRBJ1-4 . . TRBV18 TGTGCCAGCTCACCGGCTCACAGGGTACGAGCGCTCAATGAAAAACTGTTTTTT CASSPAHRVRALNEKLFF
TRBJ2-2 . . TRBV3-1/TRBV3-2 TGTGCCAGCAGCTCGGAACCGGGCACCGGGGAGCTGTTTTTT CASSSEPGTGELFF
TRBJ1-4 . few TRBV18 TGTGCCAGCTCACCACTCAGGGAGGCAGTGGGTGAAAAACTGTTTTTT CASSPLREAVGEKLFF
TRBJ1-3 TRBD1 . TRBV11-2 TGTGCCAGCAGCTTACGACAGGGATACTCTGGAAACACCATATATTTT CASSLRQGYSGNTIYF
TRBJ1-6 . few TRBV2 TGTGCCAGCAGTGAACAGGGAAAGGATAATTCACCCCTCCACTTT CASSEQGKDNSPLHF
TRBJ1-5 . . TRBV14 TGTGCCAGCAGCCAAGCGGGAGAGGGGCAGCCCCAGCATTTT CASSQAGEGQPQHF